The rows below give T cell receptor beta chains drawn from one sample of a study of blood T cell repertoires in COVID-19. Generated by immunoSEQ multiplex PCR, the TCRdb table keeps only in-frame clones and is missing some. There are some 190,000 clones in the sample; roughly four fifths occur only once, and 12% lies in the top ten. Specimen: peripheral blood. Source of these receptors: a woman in her 50s with acute or convalescent COVID-19. The CDR3 runs from the conserved cysteine through the conserved F or W.

v_gene,CDR3aa
TRBV12-5,CASGSWTGLNTEAFF
TRBV19,CASSTTGNQPQHF
TRBV19,CASSMGTVGWSNQPQHF
TRBV9,CASSPRLAGKGEQFF
TRBV6-2/TRBV6-3,CASSPGEAYEQYF
TRBV27,CASSPQGGAFFPQHF
TRBV28,CASRTYGGGRNTEAFF
TRBV19,CASSIADSPYEQYF
TRBV10-2,CASSSGTSGRGGTQYF
TRBV6-5,CASSSGLAGGHEQYF
TRBV5-4,CASSRWDRRGTEAFF
TRBV25-1,CASSARDFGTEAFF
TRBV30,CAWKIVQGNTGELFF
TRBV28,CASSTSQGVANEKLFF
TRBV7-8,CASSLEGQRNEQFF
TRBV2,CASRDRVRTEAFF
TRBV7-8,CASSGRRREVPSYEQYF
TRBV18,CASSPNRGMDEKLFF
TRBV7-8,CASSLGTSGRADTQYF
TRBV11-3,CASSPREGPYEQYF
TRBV5-4,CASSPGQPLSSYEQYF
TRBV10-3,CAISPRGSNQPQHF
TRBV5-5,CASSLRSSPRGYTF
TRBV19,CASSPSGVTYEQYF
TRBV18,CASSPWTGGAYEQYF
TRBV28,CASSLRQINIRYGYTF
TRBV15,CATSRSLAGVWNEQFF
TRBV5-6,CASSQDSGRATQYF
TRBV5-1,CASSLARGNTEAFF
TRBV11-2,CASSPPTSGVGEQYF
TRBV11-2,CASCRERKDTQYF
TRBV6-5,CASRLAGPTYEQYF
TRBV18,CASSRTGGGTDTQYF
TRBV18,CASSLSSGPYNEQFF
TRBV11-2,CASSNQTPLRNYGYTF
TRBV2,CASSTRSSPQFF
TRBV6-2/TRBV6-3,CASSYSGLTGELFF
TRBV29-1,CSVDSPVTYEQYF
TRBV4-3,CASSQDHGRSVSYNEQFF
TRBV6-4,CASSEGGGVLQFF
TRBV5-1,CASSSIPQGSEQYF
TRBV21-1,CASSRGPGYGYTF
TRBV6-5,CASNRSPSYNEQFF
TRBV2,CASSEGRQIDYEQYF
TRBV2,CASSQQGAYGYTF
TRBV6-5,CASSSADSRGGYTF
TRBV27,CASSLAGAYEQYF
TRBV11-2,CASSLETARWTEAFF
TRBV3-1/TRBV3-2,CASSLLGQGNEQFF
TRBV30,CAWSGDYEQFF
TRBV7-8,CASSRPGGDTQYF
TRBV20-1,CSARKFGEAFF
TRBV9,CASSVFDRAGNTIYF